The 26 T cell receptor beta chains below were found in one sample sequenced in a study of T cell responses to AZD1222 COVID-19 vaccine. The repertoire was sequenced with immunoSEQ multiplex PCR; TCRdb's copy has only in-frame clones and lacks some. This sample carries 130,000 to 150,000 clones, 90% to 95% of them seen once, and the ten largest clones take 1.5% to 2%. Specimen: peripheral blood, collected on day 0 of AZD1222 vaccination. The receptors come from an adult in good health.

This sequence joins TRBV6-5 and TRBJ1-1; possibly TRBD1 for D (5 bases). With 7 bases removed from V and 7 bases from J, the gap between germline ends came to 10 bases. Looked up from germline, CDR1 is MNHEY and CDR2 is SVGAGI. The length of the CDR3 is 11 residues. CDR3 in amino acids: CASTWDGEAFF. The CDR3 nucleotides read TGTGCCAGCACCTGGGACGGTGAAGCTTTCTTT.

The V gene is TRBV5-5, the J gene TRBJ2-2; no firm D call. Germline lookup yields CDR1 SGHKS and CDR2 YYEKEE (reference sequence). This CDR3 is built from 13 residues. The V and J ends lost 2 bases and 10 bases respectively, with 12 bases between them. CDR3 sequence (DNA): TGTGCCAGCAGCTTCCCTCCACGTTTGGAGCTGTTTTTT. The encoded protein is CASSFPPRLELFF.

The chain recombines TRBV7-2 with TRBJ2-5; no reliable D call. Trimming stripped 5 bases from V and 4 bases from J, with 14 bases between. Germline V gives CDR1 SGHTA, CDR2 FQGNSA. CDR3 size: 14 residues. The CDR3 DNA is TGTGCCAGCAGCGCCGGGCCGGCAAGAGAGACCCAGTACTTC. Translated: CASSAGPARETQYF.

This chain connects TRBV16 to TRBJ1-3; D gene unclear. V shed 2 bases and J shed 8 bases, with 13 bases lying between them. The CDR3 runs to 14 residues. The germline gives CDR1 KGHSY, CDR2 FQNENV. CDR3 nucleotides: TGTGCCAGCAGCCAAAGGGCTCATGTGGACACCATATATTTT. It codes for CASSQRAHVDTIYF.

The CDR3 loop reads CASSTPGLNTEAFF. CDR3 bases: TGTGCCAGTAGCACTCCGGGATTGAACACTGAAGCTTTCTTT. The V gene is TRBV19, the J gene TRBJ1-1; D remains ambiguous. This CDR3 region has 14 residues. V shed 6 bases and J shed 0 bases, with 11 bases lying between them. Germline-derived CDR1 and CDR2 are LNHDA and SQIVND (reference sequence).

On this clone: At the DNA level, this CDR3 is encoded by other sequences in the same sample as well. Here the CDR3 reads CASSLSGGTEAFF. Written as DNA, the CDR3 is TGTGCCAGCAGTTTATCAGGGGGCACTGAAGCTTTCTTT. J is TRBJ1-1 and V is TRBV27; weak D call: TRBD1 (6 bases). The CDR3 is 13 amino acids. Trimming cost V 0 bases and J 4 bases, with 6 bases left between them. Germline CDR1 is MNHEY and CDR2 is SMNVEV (reference sequence).

Only one count was recorded for this clone. The V call is TRBV18, the J call TRBJ1-2; weak D call: TRBD1 (6 bases). This CDR3 is built from 13 residues. The V end was cut by 8 bases, the J end by 2 bases, with 12 bases between. The V gene's germline CDR1 is KGHSH and CDR2 LQKENI. The CDR3 coding sequence is TGTGCCAGCACAGTCGACAGGAACTATGGCTACACCTTC. Translating it yields CASTVDRNYGYTF.

CDR3 nucleotide sequence: TGTGCCAGCAGCGCGAGGACTAGCGGGGTACACAATGAGCAGTTCTTC. Its protein product is CASSARTSGVHNEQFF. This chain uses TRBV5-4 with TRBJ2-1, with 12 positions matching TRBD2. This CDR3 region has 16 residues. Germline CDR1 SGHNT, CDR2 YYREEE (reference sequence). V shed 4 bases, J shed 5 bases, and the junction held 7 bases outside the gene matches.

This chain joins TRBV18 and TRBJ1-1; no firm D call. Per the germline V gene, CDR1 is KGHSH and CDR2 is LQKENI. Trimming took 3 bases from V and 0 from J, leaving 5 bases between them. This CDR3 comprises 13 residues. The CDR3 nucleotides read TGTGCCAGCTCACCCGACCTGAACACTGAAGCTTTCTTT. Translated: CASSPDLNTEAFF.

The chain carries TRBV28 and TRBJ1-3; TRBD1 is a possible D gene (5 bases). The CDR3 spans 15 residues. Germline values: CDR1 MDHEN, CDR2 SYDVKM. Trimming took 3 bases from V and 0 from J, leaving 9 bases between them. In DNA, the CDR3 is TGTGCCAGCAGTTTCCAGGGCTACTCTGGAAACACCATATATTTT. The encoded protein is CASSFQGYSGNTIYF.

The chain has TRBV25-1 and TRBJ2-3; 8 bases map to TRBD1. Trimming took 5 bases from V and 1 from J; bases not matched to a gene: 5. From germline, CDR1 is MGHDK and CDR2 SYGVNS. This CDR3 has 15 residues. The DNA of the CDR3 is TGTGCCAGCAGTAACCCGGGACAGGGCACAGATACGCAGTATTTT. Encoded protein: CASSNPGQGTDTQYF.

CDR3 protein: CASSHLGQSKPEAFF. The CDR3 DNA reads TGCGCCAGCAGCCACCTGGGACAGAGCAAACCTGAAGCTTTCTTT. V and J are TRBV4-1 and TRBJ1-1; 7 bases align to TRBD1. The trim removed 3 bases at V and 6 bases at J, leaving 10 bases unmatched. From germline, CDR1 is MGHRA and CDR2 YSYEKL. The CDR3 sequence is 15 residues long.

V and J are TRBV6-2 or TRBV6-3 and TRBJ1-5; unclear D gene. Deletions cut 2 bases from V and 0 bases from J, with 11 bases between. CDR1 and CDR2 (germline): MNHEY, SVGEGT. The CDR3 covers 16 residues. The CDR3 nucleotides are TGTGCCAGCAGTTACCCCACCGGCTATAGCAATCAGCCCCAGCATTTT. It specifies CASSYPTGYSNQPQHF.

The chain is built from TRBV19 and TRBJ2-7; either TRBD1 or TRBD2 may supply D (5 bases each). Trimming removed 10 bases from V and 0 bases from J, with 16 bases in between. The CDR3 is 14 residues long. Germline-derived CDR1 and CDR2 are LNHDA and SQIVND (reference sequence). The CDR3, as DNA: TGTGCCACCTCCCGCCGGGGCCGCTCCTACGAGCAGTACTTC. Protein sequence: CATSRRGRSYEQYF.

The rearrangement links TRBV6-5 to TRBJ2-7; D not certain. Per germline, CDR1 MNHEY and CDR2 SVGAGI. CDR3 size: 13 residues. V was pared by 6 bases and J by 7 bases, with 16 bases between. This CDR3 reads CASRPSEVREQYF. The DNA of the CDR3 is TGTGCCAGCAGGCCCTCGGAAGTGAGAGAGCAGTACTTC.

The DNA for the CDR3 is TGTGCCACCAGTGATTACCCCTCAGGGGCAGGGCCGAACACCGGGGAGCTGTTTTTT. It encodes CATSDYPSGAGPNTGELFF. This sequence joins TRBV24-1 and TRBJ2-2; the D gene is possibly TRBD1 (6 bases). This CDR3 comprises 19 residues. Germline V CDR1 and CDR2: KGHDR, SFDVKD. The V gene lost 2 bases and the J gene lost 0 bases, with 18 bases spanning the gap.

V is TRBV6-4 and J is TRBJ1-6; D ambiguous. CDR3 length equals 15 residues. V was trimmed by 3 bases and J by 3 bases, leaving 9 bases between them. Germline V lookup: CDR1 MRHNA, CDR2 SNTAGT. The CDR3, as DNA: TGTGCCAGCAGTGAAGGGTCTATCTATAATTCACCCCTCCACTTT. This translates into CASSEGSIYNSPLHF.

The CDR3 region is CASSQETGLLYGYTF. CDR3 coding DNA: TGCGCCAGCAGCCAAGAAACTGGACTGTTATATGGCTACACCTTC. The chain uses TRBV4-3 and TRBJ1-2; D is undetermined. CDR1 LGHNA and CDR2 YSLEER come from the germline V gene. V lost 0 bases and J 5 bases, leaving 13 bases between the germline ends. The CDR3 sequence is 15 residues long.

V and J are TRBV7-3 and TRBJ2-1, with 9 bases aligning to TRBD1. Germline V gene lookup returns CDR1 SGHTA and CDR2 FQGTGA. V gave up 5 bases and J gave up 5 bases; unmatched junction bases: 4. The CDR3 spans 14 residues. The CDR3 sequence: CASSRQGDHNEQFF. CDR3 sequence (DNA): TGTGCCAGCAGCCGACAGGGGGATCACAATGAGCAGTTCTTC.

This sequence joins TRBV7-9 and TRBJ2-7, with D possibly matching TRBD1 (6 bases). Germline CDR1 is SEHNR and CDR2 is FQNEAQ (reference sequence). There are 14 residues in the CDR3. V was shortened by 5 bases and J by 1 base, with 12 bases between the two germline ends. The CDR3 sequence: CASSQWDTSYEQYF. The DNA of the CDR3 is TGTGCCAGCAGCCAGTGGGACACTTCCTACGAGCAGTACTTC. Full variable domain (rest looked up from reference TRBV7-9 and TRBJ2-7): DTGVSQNPRHKITKRGQNVTFRCDPISEHNRLYWYRQTLGQGPEFLTYFQNEAQLEKSRLLSDRFSAERPKGSFSTLEIQRTEQGDSAMYLCASSQWDTSYEQYFGPGTRLTVT.

This chain connects TRBV5-1 to TRBJ2-7; 8 bases are a match to TRBD1. Germline V lookup: CDR1 SGHRS, CDR2 YFSETQ. Trimming at V came to 2 bases and at J to 2 bases, leaving 6 bases not matched to a gene. This CDR3 is 15 amino acids long. The CDR3: CASSFGQGRAYEQYF. The CDR3, as DNA: TGCGCCAGCAGCTTCGGACAGGGTAGGGCCTACGAGCAGTACTTC.

The V call is TRBV28, the J call TRBJ2-2; D unclear. V shed 5 bases and J shed 3 bases, with 16 bases lying between them. Per germline, CDR1 MDHEN and CDR2 SYDVKM. CDR3 length: 16 residues. The CDR3 region is CASSPPPDSYTGELFF. In DNA, the CDR3 is TGTGCCAGCAGTCCCCCCCCAGATAGCTACACCGGGGAGCTGTTTTTT.

This rearrangement joins TRBV4-2 to TRBJ2-6; 7 positions agree with TRBD1. CDR1 is LGHNA and CDR2 is YNFKEQ in the germline V gene. V trimming: 0 bases; J trimming: 4 bases; junction bases outside the gene matches: 6. The CDR3 extends over 17 amino acids. This CDR3 is CASSQDKGAAGANVLTF. As DNA, the CDR3 is TGTGCCAGCAGCCAAGATAAGGGGGCGGCCGGGGCCAACGTCCTGACTTTC.

J is TRBJ1-5 and V is TRBV7-2; D uncertain. Trimming stripped 6 bases from V and 6 bases from J, with 15 bases between. Germline CDR1 is SGHTA and CDR2 is FQGNSA. This CDR3 contains 14 residues. Here the CDR3 reads CASRLNGNAQPQHF. The CDR3 bases are TGTGCCAGCAGGTTAAACGGGAACGCTCAGCCCCAGCATTTT. The variable domain in full, with the rest retrieved from reference TRBV7-2 and TRBJ1-5, is GAGVSQSPSNKVTEKGKDVELRCDPISGHTALYWYRQSLGQGLEFLIYFQGNSAPDKSGLPSDRFSAERTGGSVSTLTIQRTQQEDSAVYLCASRLNGNAQPQHFGDGTRLSIL.

The chain joins TRBV28 to TRBJ1-1, with TRBD1 as a possible D gene (6 bases). Germline lookup yields CDR1 MDHEN and CDR2 SYDVKM. Trimming cost V 8 bases and J 0 bases, with 10 bases left between them. This CDR3 contains 13 residues. The CDR3 reads CASRTGMNTEAFF. In DNA, the CDR3 is TGTGCCAGCCGAACAGGGATGAACACTGAAGCTTTCTTT.

The chain joins TRBV28 to TRBJ1-5; D gene uncertain. The V end was cut by 6 bases, the J end by 9 bases, with 15 bases between. Germline loops: CDR1 MDHEN, CDR2 SYDVKM. The CDR3 has 13 amino acids. As DNA, the CDR3 is TGTGCCAGCAGCCCGGGTCGTATATTGCCCCAGCATTTT. Protein sequence: CASSPGRILPQHF.